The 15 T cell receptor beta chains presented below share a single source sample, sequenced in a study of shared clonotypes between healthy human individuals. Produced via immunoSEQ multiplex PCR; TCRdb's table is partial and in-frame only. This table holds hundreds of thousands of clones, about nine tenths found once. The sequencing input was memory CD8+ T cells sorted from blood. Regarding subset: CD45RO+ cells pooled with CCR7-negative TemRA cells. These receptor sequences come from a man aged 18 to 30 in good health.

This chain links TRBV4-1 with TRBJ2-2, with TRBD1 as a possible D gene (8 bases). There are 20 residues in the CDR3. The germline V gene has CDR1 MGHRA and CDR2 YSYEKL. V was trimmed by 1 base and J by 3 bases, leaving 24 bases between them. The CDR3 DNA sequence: TGCGCCAGCAGCCAAGGGGGAGGGGCTTCAGGACAGGGATACACCGGGGAGCTGTTTTTT. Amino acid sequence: CASSQGGGASGQGYTGELFF.

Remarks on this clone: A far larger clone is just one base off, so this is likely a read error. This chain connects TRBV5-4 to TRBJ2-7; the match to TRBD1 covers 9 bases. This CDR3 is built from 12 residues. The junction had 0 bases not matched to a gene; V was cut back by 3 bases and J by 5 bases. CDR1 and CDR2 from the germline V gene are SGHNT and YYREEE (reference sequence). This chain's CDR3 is CASSWTGDEQYF. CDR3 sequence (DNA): TGTGCCAGCAGCTGGACAGGGGACGAGCAGTACTTC.

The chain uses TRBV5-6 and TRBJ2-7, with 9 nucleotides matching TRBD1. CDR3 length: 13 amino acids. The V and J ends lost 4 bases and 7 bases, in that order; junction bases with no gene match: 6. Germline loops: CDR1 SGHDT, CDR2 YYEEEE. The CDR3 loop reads CASSALGQGEQYF. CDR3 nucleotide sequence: TGTGCCAGCAGCGCGCTCGGACAGGGGGAGCAGTACTTC.

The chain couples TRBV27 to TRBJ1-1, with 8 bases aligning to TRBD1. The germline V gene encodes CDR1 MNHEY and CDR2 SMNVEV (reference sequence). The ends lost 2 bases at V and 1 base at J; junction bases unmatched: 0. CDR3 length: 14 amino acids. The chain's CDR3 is CASSLGQGNTEAFF. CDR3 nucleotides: TGTGCCAGCAGTTTAGGACAGGGGAACACTGAAGCTTTCTTT.

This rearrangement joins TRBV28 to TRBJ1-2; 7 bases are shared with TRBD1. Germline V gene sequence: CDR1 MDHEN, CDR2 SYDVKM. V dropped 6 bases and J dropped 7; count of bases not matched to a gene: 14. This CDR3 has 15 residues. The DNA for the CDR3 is TGTGCCAGCAGCTTTGGGGACAGACCCCCCGGTGGCTACACCTTC. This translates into CASSFGDRPPGGYTF.

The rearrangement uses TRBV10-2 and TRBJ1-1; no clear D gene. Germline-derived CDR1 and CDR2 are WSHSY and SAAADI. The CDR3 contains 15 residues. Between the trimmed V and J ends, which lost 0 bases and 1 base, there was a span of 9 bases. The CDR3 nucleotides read TGCGCCAGCAGTGAGTCGATTGTATCGAACACTGAAGCTTTCTTT. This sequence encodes CASSESIVSNTEAFF.

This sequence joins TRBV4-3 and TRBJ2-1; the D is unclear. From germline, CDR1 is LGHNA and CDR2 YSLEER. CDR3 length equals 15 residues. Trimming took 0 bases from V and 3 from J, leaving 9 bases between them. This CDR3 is CASSQDGRHYNEQFF. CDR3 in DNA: TGCGCCAGCAGCCAAGATGGCAGACACTACAATGAGCAGTTCTTC.

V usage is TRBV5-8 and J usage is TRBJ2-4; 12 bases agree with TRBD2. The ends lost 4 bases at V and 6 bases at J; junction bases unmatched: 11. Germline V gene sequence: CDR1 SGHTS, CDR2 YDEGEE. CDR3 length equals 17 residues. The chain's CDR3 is CASSPRLAGEGVNIQYF. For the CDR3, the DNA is TGTGCCAGCAGCCCGAGACTAGCGGGAGAGGGAGTAAACATTCAGTACTTC.

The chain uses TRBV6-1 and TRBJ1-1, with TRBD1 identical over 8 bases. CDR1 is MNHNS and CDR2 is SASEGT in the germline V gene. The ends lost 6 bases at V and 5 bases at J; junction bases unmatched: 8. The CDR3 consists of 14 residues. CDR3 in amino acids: CASRNRGGLTEAFF. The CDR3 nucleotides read TGTGCCAGCAGGAACAGGGGGGGCTTAACTGAAGCTTTCTTT.

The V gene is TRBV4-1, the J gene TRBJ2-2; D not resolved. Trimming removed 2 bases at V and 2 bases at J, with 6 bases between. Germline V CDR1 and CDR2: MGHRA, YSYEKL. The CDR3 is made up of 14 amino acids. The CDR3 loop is CASSQIANTGELFF. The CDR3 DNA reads TGCGCCAGCAGCCAAATAGCAAACACCGGGGAGCTGTTTTTT.

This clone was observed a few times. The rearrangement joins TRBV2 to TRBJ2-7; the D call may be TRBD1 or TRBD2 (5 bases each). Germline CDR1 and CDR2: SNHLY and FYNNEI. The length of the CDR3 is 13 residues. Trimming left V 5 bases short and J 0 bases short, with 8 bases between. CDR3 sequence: CASSPGTSYEQYF. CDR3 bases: TGTGCCAGCAGTCCAGGGACCTCCTACGAGCAGTACTTC.

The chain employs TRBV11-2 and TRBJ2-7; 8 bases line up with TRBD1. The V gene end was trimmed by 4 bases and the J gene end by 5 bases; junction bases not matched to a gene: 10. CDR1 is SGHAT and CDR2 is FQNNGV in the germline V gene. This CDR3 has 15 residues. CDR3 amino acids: CASSSRTGSLNEQYF. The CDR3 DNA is TGTGCCAGCAGCTCCCGGACAGGGTCTCTTAACGAGCAGTACTTC.

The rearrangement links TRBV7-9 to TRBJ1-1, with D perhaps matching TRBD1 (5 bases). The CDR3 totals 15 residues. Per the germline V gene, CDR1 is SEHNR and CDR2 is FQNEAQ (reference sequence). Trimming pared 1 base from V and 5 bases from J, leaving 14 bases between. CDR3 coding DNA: TGTGCCAGCAGCTTAGGGCAGGGTGTCCGGACTGAAGCTTTCTTT. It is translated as CASSLGQGVRTEAFF. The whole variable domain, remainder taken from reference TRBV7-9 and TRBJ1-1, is DTGVSQNPRHKITKRGQNVTFRCDPISEHNRLYWYRQTLGQGPEFLTYFQNEAQLEKSRLLSDRFSAERPKGSFSTLEIQRTEQGDSAMYLCASSLGQGVRTEAFFGQGTRLTVV.

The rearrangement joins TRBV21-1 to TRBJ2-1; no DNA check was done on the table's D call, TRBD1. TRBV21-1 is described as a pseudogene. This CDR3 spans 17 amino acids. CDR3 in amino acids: CASSKAGQDLSVNEQFF. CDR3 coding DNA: TGTGCCAGCAGCAAAGCCGGACAGGACCTAAGTGTCAATGAGCAGTTCTTC.

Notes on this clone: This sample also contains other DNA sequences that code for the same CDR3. CDR3 amino acids: CASSLSEGYEQYF. The CDR3, as DNA: TGTGCCAGCAGTTTATCGGAAGGCTACGAGCAGTACTTC. V and J are TRBV27 and TRBJ2-7; D unresolved. The CDR3 runs to 13 residues. V was clipped by 0 bases and J by 3 bases, with 6 bases between them. Germline V CDR1 and CDR2: MNHEY, SMNVEV (reference sequence).